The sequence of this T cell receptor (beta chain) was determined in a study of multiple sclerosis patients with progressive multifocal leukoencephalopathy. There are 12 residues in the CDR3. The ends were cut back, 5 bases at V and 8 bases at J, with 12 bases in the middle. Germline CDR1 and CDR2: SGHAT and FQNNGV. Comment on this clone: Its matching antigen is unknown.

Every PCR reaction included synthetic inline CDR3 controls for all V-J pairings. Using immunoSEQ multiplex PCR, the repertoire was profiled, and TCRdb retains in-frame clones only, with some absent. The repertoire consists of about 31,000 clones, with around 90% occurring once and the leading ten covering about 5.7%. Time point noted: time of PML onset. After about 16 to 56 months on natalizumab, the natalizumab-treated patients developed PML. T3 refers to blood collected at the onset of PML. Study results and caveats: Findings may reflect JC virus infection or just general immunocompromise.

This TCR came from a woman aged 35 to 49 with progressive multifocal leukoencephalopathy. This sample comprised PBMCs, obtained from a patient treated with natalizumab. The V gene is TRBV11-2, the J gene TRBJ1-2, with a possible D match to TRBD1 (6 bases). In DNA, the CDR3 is TGTGCCAGCAGCCTTACAGGGAGCGGCTACACCTTC. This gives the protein CASSLTGSGYTF.